This T cell receptor (beta chain) was documented in a study of blood T cells in healthy people across ages. Findings of the study overall: Greater diversity and more naive CD4+ cells were seen in long-lived donors than in aged donors. Estimates based on one million T cells were treated as lower bounds. A roughly linear fall in TCR beta diversity per million T cells was seen with increasing age.

With respect to this clonotype: The antigen is undetermined.

This CDR3 is 15 amino acids long. The trim removed 7 bases at V and 5 bases at J, leaving 11 bases unmatched. Germline assignment: CDR1 DFQATT and CDR2 SNEGSKA (reference sequence). The authors ran a second PCR of about 6 to 11 cycles using a sample-barcoded 5' primer and a J-beta primer mix. Each CDR3 protein is one row after TCRdb ran MiXCR on the 5' RACE reads. The data hold about 750,000 distinct CDR3 sequences, with about 55% observed a single time. All donors came from Russia, were Caucasian and healthy, and spanned ages roughly 6 to 95. The chain carries TRBV20-1 and TRBJ2-5, with TRBD2 identical over 12 bases. The specimen was blood. This clonotype was obtained from a man older than 75 in good health. The CDR3 DNA reads TGCAGTGTATCAGGACTAGCGGGAAATCCCGAGACCCAGTACTTC. Translated: CSVSGLAGNPETQYF.